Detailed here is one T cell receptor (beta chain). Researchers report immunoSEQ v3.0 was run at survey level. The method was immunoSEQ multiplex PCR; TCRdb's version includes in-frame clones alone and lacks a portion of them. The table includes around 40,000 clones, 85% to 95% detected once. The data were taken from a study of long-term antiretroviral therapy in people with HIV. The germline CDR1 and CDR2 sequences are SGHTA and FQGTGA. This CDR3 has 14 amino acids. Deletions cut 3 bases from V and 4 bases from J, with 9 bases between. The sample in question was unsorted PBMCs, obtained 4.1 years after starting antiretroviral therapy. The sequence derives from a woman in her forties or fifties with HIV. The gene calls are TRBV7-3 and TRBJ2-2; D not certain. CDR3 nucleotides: TGTGCCAGCAGCTTTTATGACGGCACCGGGGAGCTGTTTTTT. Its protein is CASSFYDGTGELFF.